Each of the 15 T cell receptor beta chains below was sequenced from the same sample in a study of Tregs in tolerant kidney transplant recipients. Profiled with immunoSEQ multiplex PCR; TCRdb holds only in-frame clones, not every one. This sample lists under 55,000 clones; its ten largest clones have about 0.83%. Sample: CD4+ T cells from blood, taken before the transplant. These TCRs come from a human donor who received a combined kidney and bone marrow transplant.

A note on this clone: The CDR3 end lies 3 residues beyond the end of the read and is filled in from the germline J gene. V is TRBV19 and J is TRBJ1-5, with D perhaps matching TRBD1 (5 bases). V was clipped by 7 bases and J by 1 base, with 20 bases between them. The germline CDR1 and CDR2 sequences are LNHDA and SQIVND (reference sequence). CDR3 length: 17 residues. The CDR3 spells CASTSMDTLGSNQPQHF. Partial CDR3 DNA: TGTGCCAGTACCTCAATGGACACTCTCGGCAGCAATCAGCCC.

As regards this clone: The read comes to an end 3 residues before the CDR3 does, leaving the germline J gene to fill in the end. The chain employs TRBV19 and TRBJ2-2; 11 bases map to TRBD1. In germline, CDR1 is LNHDA, CDR2 SQIVND (reference sequence). The CDR3 has 19 residues. Unmatched junction bases numbered 12, after V lost 6 bases and J lost 0 bases. The DNA read from the CDR3 is TGTGCCAGTAGCCGCACTGGGACAGGGGGTTCTACGAACACCGGGGAG. This gives the protein CASSRTGTGGSTNTGE. The full CDR3 reads CASSRTGTGGSTNTGELFF.

Concerning this clone itself: The read finishes 3 residues shy of the CDR3 end, and the germline J gene is used to complete it. V and J are TRBV2 and TRBJ2-1; D possibly corresponds to TRBD2 (5 bases). This CDR3 has 13 residues. From germline, CDR1 is SNHLY and CDR2 FYNNEI. V shed 6 bases and J shed 4 bases, with 10 bases lying between them. CDR3: CASRLVAYNEQFF. The CDR3 bases that were read are TGTGCCAGCAGACTTGTAGCGTACAATGAG.

Note on this clone: The CDR3 end lies 3 residues beyond the end of the read and is filled in from the germline J gene. This chain uses TRBV7-2 with TRBJ1-1; unclear D gene. V was cut by 1 base and J by 3 bases, with 9 bases left in between. In germline, CDR1 is SGHTA, CDR2 FQGNSA. The CDR3 runs to 14 residues. The CDR3 spells CASSLEGLYTEAFF. CDR3 bases read: TGTGCCAGCAGCTTAGAAGGTTTATACACTGAA.

Notes on this clone: The read ends 3 residues before the CDR3 terminus; that terminus is restored from the germline J gene. The V call is TRBV30, the J call TRBJ1-2, with D unresolved. The CDR3 is 15 residues long. CDR1 and CDR2 (germline): GTSNPN, SVGIG (reference sequence). Trimming pared 0 bases from V and 1 base from J, leaving 12 bases between. The part of the CDR3 DNA that was read is TGTGCCTGGAGTGTGGGCAGGCGGGTTAACTATGGC. Translating it yields CAWSVGRRVNYG. The whole CDR3 protein reads CAWSVGRRVNYGYTF.

Concerning this clone itself: Read sequence stops 3 residues before the CDR3 end, and the germline J gene provides the missing end. This chain joins TRBV18 and TRBJ2-1; D unclear. This CDR3 comprises 14 residues. The V gene lost 1 base and the J gene lost 7 bases, with 11 bases spanning the gap. The germline gives CDR1 KGHSH, CDR2 LQKENI. The CDR3 protein is CASSPRQVMNEQFF. Incomplete CDR3 DNA: TGTGCCAGCTCACCACGGCAGGTGATGAATGAG.

Concerning this clone itself: Coverage ceases 3 residues before the CDR3 finishes, and the germline J gene fills in the end. V is TRBV6-2 or TRBV6-3 and J is TRBJ2-3, with 7 bases that match TRBD2. The CDR3 is 15 amino acids. V lost 6 bases, J lost 3 bases, and 9 bases stayed unmatched. Germline V gene sequence: CDR1 MNHEY, CDR2 SVGEGT. The sequenced part of the CDR3 DNA is TGTGCCAGCAGGCTAGCCGGAGCGGGAACAGATACG. Its protein is CASRLAGAGTDT. The CDR3 in its entirety is CASRLAGAGTDTQYF.

On this clone: The CDR3 extends 3 residues past the end of the read, so its final part is completed from the germline J gene. The rearrangement links TRBV7-9 to TRBJ2-7; perhaps TRBD2 as D (7 bases). Germline CDR1 SEHNR, CDR2 FQNEAQ (reference sequence). The CDR3 is 15 amino acids. With 1 base removed from V and 3 bases from J, the gap between germline ends came to 13 bases. CDR3 loop: CASSLGGRGGYEQYF. Partial CDR3 DNA: TGTGCCAGCAGCTTAGGTGGGAGGGGGGGCTACGAG.

Comments on this clone: The read ends 3 residues early relative to the CDR3; the germline J gene fills the gap. This chain uses TRBV19 with TRBJ1-5; 9 bases agree with TRBD1. With V trimmed by 1 base and J by 6 bases, 4 bases remained unmatched. The CDR3 totals 15 residues. Germline V gene lookup returns CDR1 LNHDA and CDR2 SQIVND (reference sequence). Incomplete CDR3 DNA: TGTGCCAGTAGTATAGCACAGGGGGCGGGTCAGCCC. This codes for CASSIAQGAGQP. Given in full, the CDR3 is CASSIAQGAGQPQHF. Supplemented by reference TRBV19 and TRBJ1-5, the full variable domain reads DGGITQSPKYLFRKEGQNVTLSCEQNLNHDAMYWYRQDPGQGLRLIYYSQIVNDFQKGDIAEGYSVSREKKESFPLTVTSAQKNPTAFYLCASSIAQGAGQPQHFGDGTRLSIL.

Details on this clone: The CDR3 end falls 3 residues outside the read, so it is completed with the germline J gene. The rearrangement joins TRBV10-2 to TRBJ2-7; unclear D gene. Germline V CDR1 and CDR2: WSHSY, SAAADI. This CDR3 contains 13 residues. The V and J ends lost 6 bases and 0 bases respectively, with 9 bases between them. This CDR3 is CASRTLSSYEQYF. The sequenced part of the CDR3 DNA is TGCGCCAGCAGAACTCTAAGCTCCTACGAG.

This CDR3 is CASSDRNSPLHF. The covered CDR3 bases are TGCGCCAGCAGTGACAGGAATTCACCC. V gene TRBV5-1 combines with J gene TRBJ1-6; perhaps TRBD1 as D (6 bases). The sequenced fragment ends 3 residues before the CDR3 boundary, so the rest is inferred from the germline J gene. Per the germline V gene, CDR1 is SGHRS and CDR2 is YFSETQ. This CDR3 spans 12 amino acids. The V end lost 5 bases, the J end lost 7 bases, and 7 bases lay between the germline ends.

With respect to this clone: The read terminates 3 residues ahead of where the CDR3 ends, so the germline J gene completes it. V is TRBV19 and J is TRBJ1-1; D gene uncertain. This CDR3 has 14 amino acids. Trimming stripped 6 bases from V and 3 bases from J, with 14 bases between. Per germline, CDR1 LNHDA and CDR2 SQIVND (reference sequence). The sequenced part of the CDR3 DNA is TGTGCCAGTAGCACGGCGGGTCCATACACTGAA. Translated, it gives CASSTAGPYTE. The entire CDR3 protein is CASSTAGPYTEAFF.

With respect to this clone: The read finishes 3 residues shy of the CDR3 end, and the germline J gene is used to complete it. The rearrangement joins TRBV19 to TRBJ1-1, with a weak D call TRBD1 (5 bases). The CDR3 is 15 amino acids. Germline-derived CDR1 and CDR2 are LNHDA and SQIVND (reference sequence). V lost 2 bases and J lost 1, with 11 bases in between. CDR3: CASSIWGSRNTEAFF. The DNA read from the CDR3 is TGTGCCAGTAGTATATGGGGCAGCCGGAACACTGAA.

About this clone: From the germline J gene comes the end of the CDR3, since the read stops 3 residues before it. V is TRBV19 and J is TRBJ1-4; D not certain. Germline V gene data show CDR1 as LNHDA and CDR2 as SQIVND (reference sequence). CDR3 length: 13 amino acids. Trimming stripped 5 bases from V and 7 bases from J, with 11 bases between. The CDR3 protein is CASSLPGGEKLFF. Partial CDR3 DNA: TGTGCCAGTAGTTTACCCGGTGGTGAAAAA.

In regard to this clone: The sequenced fragment ends 3 residues before the CDR3 boundary, so the rest is inferred from the germline J gene. This sequence joins TRBV13 and TRBJ2-3; a possible D gene is TRBD2 (5 bases). Germline lookup yields CDR1 PRHDT and CDR2 FYEKMQ (reference sequence). This CDR3 is 16 amino acids long. V was trimmed by 5 bases and J by 4 bases, leaving 19 bases between them. CDR3 in amino acids: CASSPPGVGFADTQYF. The CDR3 bases that were read are TGTGCCAGCAGCCCCCCCGGGGTAGGTTTCGCAGATACG.